The present T cell receptor beta chain was sequenced within a study of blood T cell repertoires in COVID-19. Study-wide context: The United States, Italy and Spain supplied acute and convalescent COVID-19 samples. PBMCs, B-cell-depleted T cells, or T cells were the source of the cDNA or gDNA that made up the material.

In the authors' methods: The assay estimated nucleated cells by amplifying reference gene primers. The assay was immunoSEQ multiplex PCR, and TCRdb's table has in-frame clones only and misses some. For V, J and clone size, that table is used; D and trimming come from the DNA. The sample holds approximately 89,000 clones; 85% are singletons and the top ten take 10% to 15%. Germline trimming cut 2 bases from V and 5 bases from J; bases unmatched to any gene: 3. This CDR3 region has 15 residues. Germline values: CDR1 SEHNR, CDR2 FQNEAQ (reference sequence). The chain recombines TRBV7-9 with TRBJ2-5, with 12 bases identical to TRBD2. What was sequenced was peripheral blood. The TCR originated in a woman in her seventies with active or convalescent COVID-19. CDR3 nucleotides: TGTGCCAGCAGCTTACTAGCGGGGGGGCTGGAGACCCAGTACTTC. This sequence encodes CASSLLAGGLETQYF.